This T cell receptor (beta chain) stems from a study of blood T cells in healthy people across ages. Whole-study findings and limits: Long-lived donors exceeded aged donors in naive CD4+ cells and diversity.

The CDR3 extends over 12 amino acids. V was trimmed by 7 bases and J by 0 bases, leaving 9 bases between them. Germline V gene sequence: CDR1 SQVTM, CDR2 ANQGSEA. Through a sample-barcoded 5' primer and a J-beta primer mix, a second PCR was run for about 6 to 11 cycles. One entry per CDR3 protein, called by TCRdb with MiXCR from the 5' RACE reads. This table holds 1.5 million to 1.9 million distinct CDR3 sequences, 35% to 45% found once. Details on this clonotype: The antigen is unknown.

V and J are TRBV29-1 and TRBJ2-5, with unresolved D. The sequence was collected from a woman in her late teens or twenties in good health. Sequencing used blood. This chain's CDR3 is CSALADQETQYF. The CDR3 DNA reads TGCAGCGCGTTGGCAGACCAAGAGACCCAGTACTTC.